This TCR beta chain was recovered during a study of blood T cell repertoires in COVID-19. Study as a whole: COVID-19 samples, acute and convalescent, were from the United States, Italy and Spain.

In germline, CDR1 is MGHRA, CDR2 YSYEKL. The CDR3 covers 17 residues. The ends lost 0 bases at V and 4 bases at J; junction bases unmatched: 8. Method: immunoSEQ multiplex PCR; TCRdb's copy keeps in-frame clones and lacks some. The table lists approximately 69,000 clones, 70% to 90% of them singletons. The sequence came from a human donor in a cohort sampled during active COVID-19. Sequenced: peripheral blood. The chain couples TRBV4-1 to TRBJ2-3; 9 bases align to TRBD2. Here the CDR3 DNA reads TGCGCCAGCAGCCAAGATCCGGCTAGCGGGGACTCAGATACGCAGTATTTT. This translates into CASSQDPASGDSDTQYF.